Listed here are 28 T cell receptor beta chains from one sample, sequenced in a study of T cell responses to AZD1222 COVID-19 vaccine. Here immunoSEQ multiplex PCR was the method, and the copy in TCRdb shows in-frame clones only, minus some. The sample shows about 150,000 clones, about nine tenths of them seen only once. The sequenced sample was peripheral blood, obtained on day 0 of AZD1222 vaccination. These receptors came from an adult in good health.

The V and J genes are TRBV2 and TRBJ1-2; no reliable D call. The germline V gene has CDR1 SNHLY and CDR2 FYNNEI. V shed 8 bases and J shed 8 bases, with 15 bases lying between them. The CDR3 runs 12 residues. The CDR3 bases are TGTGCCAGCCCTATGAAGGTCACCGGCTACACCTTC. It specifies CASPMKVTGYTF.

This chain links TRBV7-2 with TRBJ1-2, with no clear D. The V and J ends lost 5 bases and 2 bases respectively, with 9 bases between them. CDR3 length: 13 residues. The germline V gene has CDR1 SGHTA and CDR2 FQGNSA. CDR3 nucleotides: TGTGCCAGCAGCCTAGGCGGCAACTATGGCTACACCTTC. Translation gives CASSLGGNYGYTF.

The V and J genes are TRBV11-2 and TRBJ1-3, with 7 bases lining up with TRBD1. Germline CDR1 reads SGHAT; CDR2 reads FQNNGV. This CDR3 spans 13 amino acids. Trimming cost V 8 bases and J 4 bases; bases outside gene matches: 5. This CDR3 reads CASDRVGGNTIYF. CDR3 bases: TGTGCCAGCGACAGGGTGGGAGGAAACACCATATATTTT.

The J gene is TRBJ1-4, the V gene TRBV7-2; no clear D gene. From germline, CDR1 is SGHTA and CDR2 FQGNSA. The CDR3 is 17 amino acids. Trimming stripped 7 bases from V and 0 bases from J, with 18 bases between. As DNA, the CDR3 is TGTGCCAGCACCACAAACGCGGCAGCTACAACTAATGAAAAACTGTTTTTT. Translated, it gives CASTTNAAATTNEKLFF.

V is TRBV5-4 and J is TRBJ2-1, with D unresolved. The CDR3 is 13 amino acids. V dropped 2 bases and J dropped 8 bases, with 11 bases sitting between them. CDR1 SGHNT and CDR2 YYREEE come from the germline V gene (reference sequence). For the CDR3, the DNA is TGTGCCAGCAGCTTTAAACCTACGGATGAGCAGTTCTTC. Translated: CASSFKPTDEQFF. The complete variable domain, with remaining parts taken from reference TRBV5-4 and TRBJ2-1, reads ETGVTQSPTHLIKTRGQQVTLRCSSQSGHNTVSWYQQALGQGPQFIFQYYREEENGRGNFPPRFSGLQFPNYSSELNVNALELDDSALYLCASSFKPTDEQFFGPGTRLTVL.

The chain uses TRBV7-9 and TRBJ2-3; TRBD2 matches at 8 bases. This CDR3 contains 15 residues. CDR1 and CDR2 (germline): SEHNR, FQNEAQ (reference sequence). Trimming took 2 bases from V and 5 from J; bases not matched to a gene: 6. CDR3 region: CASSLITGGGDTQYF. The CDR3 bases are TGTGCCAGCAGCTTAATAACGGGAGGGGGAGATACGCAGTATTTT.

The V and J genes are TRBV9 and TRBJ2-2; TRBD1 agrees at 8 bases. The CDR3 totals 16 residues. The V segment lost 4 bases and the J segment 5 bases; nucleotides outside the gene matches: 10. The germline V gene encodes CDR1 SGDLS and CDR2 YYNGEE. This CDR3 is CASSSEDRGGTGELFF. DNA of the CDR3: TGTGCCAGCAGCTCGGAAGACAGGGGCGGGACCGGGGAGCTGTTTTTT.

The CDR3 region is CASSPRSPNDYGYTF. CDR3 bases: TGTGCCAGCAGCCCCCGTTCGCCGAACGACTATGGCTACACCTTC. The chain has TRBV7-9 and TRBJ1-2; D is ambiguous. This CDR3 region has 15 residues. Germline V gives CDR1 SEHNR, CDR2 FQNEAQ (reference sequence). V was shortened by 5 bases and J by 3 bases, with 16 bases between the two germline ends. Full variable domain (missing parts from reference TRBV7-9 and TRBJ1-2): DTGVSQNPRHKITKRGQNVTFRCDPISEHNRLYWYRQTLGQGPEFLTYFQNEAQLEKSRLLSDRFSAERPKGSFSTLEIQRTEQGDSAMYLCASSPRSPNDYGYTFGSGTRLTVV.

This clone was observed a single time. The V call is TRBV7-2, the J call TRBJ1-3; D is undetermined. The CDR3 contains 18 residues. V was cut by 4 bases and J by 2 bases, with 21 bases left in between. Germline assignment: CDR1 SGHTA and CDR2 FQGNSA. The CDR3 region is CASSSVSFRANPGNTIYF. DNA for the CDR3: TGTGCCAGCAGCTCAGTCTCCTTTAGAGCCAACCCTGGAAACACCATATATTTT.

This clone was detected once. J is TRBJ2-3 and V is TRBV9, with 9 bases that match TRBD2. There are 15 residues in the CDR3. Trimming took 5 bases from V and 4 from J; bases not matched to a gene: 8. Germline lookup yields CDR1 SGDLS and CDR2 YYNGEE. CDR3 in amino acids: CASSPSGRFADTQYF. The CDR3 nucleotides are TGTGCCAGCAGTCCGAGCGGGAGGTTTGCAGATACGCAGTATTTT.

The gene calls are TRBV7-3 and TRBJ1-1, with 9 bases aligning to TRBD1. This CDR3 is built from 14 residues. The germline V gene has CDR1 SGHTA and CDR2 FQGTGA. J gave up 13 bases and V 4 bases, and 13 bases lay outside the gene matches. This chain's CDR3 is CASSYYRGLAPIFF. As DNA, the CDR3 is TGTGCCAGCAGCTATTACAGGGGGCTTGCCCCCATTTTCTTT.

The count of this clone is one. The gene calls are TRBV9 and TRBJ2-1, with TRBD2 identical over 10 bases. The trim removed 0 bases at V and 8 bases at J, leaving 8 bases unmatched. The CDR3 runs to 16 residues. Germline CDR1 reads SGDLS; CDR2 reads YYNGEE. CDR3 DNA: TGTGCCAGCAGCGTAGGAGGTTTTGGACTAGCGGATGAGCAGTTCTTC. It translates to CASSVGGFGLADEQFF.

This clone was observed once. This sequence joins TRBV30 and TRBJ1-3, with 9 bases fitting TRBD1. The trim removed 4 bases at V and 2 bases at J, leaving 12 bases unmatched. The CDR3 is 17 amino acids. Germline V gives CDR1 GTSNPN, CDR2 SVGIG (reference sequence). The chain's CDR3 is CAWTPIGDRVPGNTIYF. As DNA, the CDR3 is TGTGCCTGGACCCCCATAGGGGACAGGGTCCCTGGAAACACCATATATTTT.

The V and J genes are TRBV28 and TRBJ2-7; D is unclear. The V gene's germline CDR1 is MDHEN and CDR2 SYDVKM. The CDR3 is 11 residues long. Trimming left V 5 bases short and J 4 bases short, with 6 bases between. The CDR3 coding sequence is TGTGCCAGCAGTCGAATATACGAGCAGTACTTC. As protein: CASSRIYEQYF. The full variable domain, with the rest looked up from reference TRBV28 and TRBJ2-7, is DVKVTQSSRYLVKRTGEKVFLECVQDMDHENMFWYRQDPGLGLRLIYFSYDVKMKEKGDIPEGYSVSREKKERFSLILESASTNQTSMYLCASSRIYEQYFGPGTRLTVT.

The rearrangement joins TRBV7-3 to TRBJ2-7, with 7 bases fitting TRBD1. Germline CDR1 and CDR2: SGHTA and FQGTGA. This CDR3 has 13 amino acids. Germline trimming cut 5 bases from V and 7 bases from J; bases unmatched to any gene: 8. CDR3 protein: CASSQVGGGEQYF. CDR3 DNA: TGTGCCAGCAGCCAAGTAGGGGGCGGGGAGCAGTACTTC.

V gene TRBV30 combines with J gene TRBJ1-3; 7 bases line up with TRBD1. V shed 3 bases and J 0 bases; nucleotides not matched to a gene: 8. Per germline, CDR1 GTSNPN and CDR2 SVGIG (reference sequence). The CDR3 is 16 amino acids. As DNA, the CDR3 is TGTGCCTGGAGGGCACCGGGACAGCCCTCTGGAAACACCATATATTTT. Residues: CAWRAPGQPSGNTIYF.

This clone appeared a single time. The chain employs TRBV5-4 and TRBJ2-5; 7 nucleotides match TRBD2. V was pared by 6 bases and J by 2 bases, with 4 bases of the junction left unmatched. The germline V gene has CDR1 SGHNT and CDR2 YYREEE (reference sequence). The CDR3 consists of 13 residues. The CDR3, as DNA: TGTGCCAGCAAGGGACTACCTCAAGAGACCCAGTACTTC. Its protein is CASKGLPQETQYF.

J is TRBJ1-6 and V is TRBV12-3 or TRBV12-4; D gene unclear. V lost 3 bases to trimming and J lost 8 bases, with 5 bases between them. CDR3 size: 12 residues. As DNA, the CDR3 is TGTGCCAGCAGTTTCCCGGATTCACCCCTCCACTTT. Its protein product is CASSFPDSPLHF.

The V call is TRBV29-1, the J call TRBJ1-1; possible D gene TRBD1, 6 bases. Trimming removed 7 bases at V and 8 bases at J, with 20 bases between. CDR1 and CDR2 (germline): SQVTM, ANQGSEA. The CDR3 covers 13 residues. Written as DNA, the CDR3 is TGCAGCGCTGGTGAGGGGCAGGGGCGGGAAGCTTTCTTT. This encodes CSAGEGQGREAFF. The entire variable domain, with the rest obtained from reference TRBV29-1 and TRBJ1-1, is as follows: SAVISQKPSRDICQRGTSLTIQCQVDSQVTMMFWYRQQPGQSLTLIATANQGSEATYESGFVIDKFPISRPNLTFSTLTVSNMSPEDSSIYLCSAGEGQGREAFFGQGTRLTVV.

The chain recombines TRBV30 with TRBJ1-5, with D unresolved. Germline CDR1 is GTSNPN and CDR2 is SVGIG (reference sequence). The CDR3 runs to 14 residues. The V end lost 0 bases, the J end lost 3 bases, and 9 bases lay between the germline ends. This CDR3 reads CAWSVLPSNQPQHF. CDR3 nucleotides: TGTGCCTGGAGTGTACTTCCCTCCAATCAGCCCCAGCATTTT.

The chain joins TRBV28 to TRBJ2-1; D may correspond to TRBD1 or TRBD2 (5 bases each). In germline, CDR1 is MDHEN, CDR2 SYDVKM. The V end lost 7 bases, the J end lost 5 bases, and 21 bases lay between the germline ends. This CDR3 comprises 16 residues. CDR3 sequence reads: CASTNSTGGPHNEQFF. The CDR3 DNA sequence: TGTGCCAGCACAAACTCGACTGGGGGTCCACACAATGAGCAGTTCTTC.

The chain carries TRBV27 and TRBJ2-5; 11 positions match TRBD2. This CDR3 region has 16 residues. V shed 2 bases, J shed 4 bases, and the junction held 6 bases outside the gene matches. Germline assignment: CDR1 MNHEY and CDR2 SMNVEV (reference sequence). Here the CDR3 reads CASSLIAGGTRETQYF. The CDR3 DNA follows: TGTGCCAGCAGTTTAATAGCGGGGGGGACACGAGAGACCCAGTACTTC.

This chain links TRBV21-1 with TRBJ2-5; no check of the table's D call, TRBD1, against the DNA was made. TRBV21-1 is marked as a pseudogene. CDR3 length equals 13 residues. CDR3 nucleotides: TGTGCCAGCAGCAACAGGCAACAAGAGACCCAGTACTTC. This translates into CASSNRQQETQYF.

This sequence joins TRBV30 and TRBJ1-5; D gene ambiguous. This CDR3 is 11 amino acids long. Germline V CDR1 and CDR2: GTSNPN, SVGIG (reference sequence). The germline V and J ends were trimmed by 2 bases and 6 bases, with 5 bases remaining between them. CDR3 bases: TGTGCCTGGAGTTCGGGTCAGCCCCAGCATTTT. Protein: CAWSSGQPQHF.

Only one count was recorded for this clone. V is TRBV5-1 and J is TRBJ1-1; weak D call: TRBD1 (6 bases). This CDR3 is 13 amino acids long. Looked up from germline, CDR1 is SGHRS and CDR2 is YFSETQ. The ends were cut back, 2 bases at V and 7 bases at J, with 12 bases in the middle. In DNA form, the CDR3 reads TGCGCCAGCAGCTTTGCAGGGGCCGGTGAAGCTTTCTTT. This encodes CASSFAGAGEAFF.

The chain couples TRBV30 to TRBJ2-5; D possibly corresponds to TRBD1 (6 bases). Germline V CDR1 and CDR2: GTSNPN, SVGIG (reference sequence). The CDR3 sequence is 14 residues long. The V and J ends lost 3 bases and 2 bases respectively, with 13 bases between them. CDR3 protein: CAWRAGTLQETQYF. In DNA, the CDR3 is TGTGCCTGGAGGGCCGGGACACTACAAGAGACCCAGTACTTC. The variable domain in full, completed from reference TRBV30 and TRBJ2-5, reads SQTIHQWPATLVQPVGSPLSLECTVEGTSNPNLYWYRQAAGRGLQLLFYSVGIGQISSEVPQNLSASRPQDRQFILSSKKLLLSDSGFYLCAWRAGTLQETQYFGPGTRLLVL.

This chain links TRBV10-3 with TRBJ2-2, with 15 bases aligning to TRBD2. The germline V gene has CDR1 ENHRY and CDR2 SYGVKD. V trimming: 5 bases; J trimming: 4 bases; junction bases outside the gene matches: 11. This CDR3 has 19 residues. The CDR3 DNA reads TGTGCCATCAGTCCTGGACTAGCGGGAGGGCCTTCCTCCACCGGGGAGCTGTTTTTT. Translated, it gives CAISPGLAGGPSSTGELFF.

This chain joins TRBV14 and TRBJ2-4; D unclear. The CDR3 length is 14 residues. Trimming pared 4 bases from V and 5 bases from J, leaving 12 bases between. CDR1 and CDR2 from the germline V gene are SGHDN and FVKESK. The CDR3 loop is CASSLLTGQNIQYF. CDR3 in DNA: TGTGCCAGCAGCCTCCTCACCGGACAAAACATTCAGTACTTC.